This T cell receptor beta chain was found in a study of identical twins. Overall study results and limits: The models gave estimates that fell short of the out-of-frame TCR alpha sharing seen in monozygotic twins.

Healthy Caucasians made up all donors. TCRdb reprocessed the 5' RACE reads via MiXCR and lists one record per CDR3 protein. The sample yields around 18,000 distinct CDR3 sequences, roughly 71% seen once. Trimming removed 5 bases from V and 5 bases from J; junction bases left unmatched: 7. This CDR3 region has 14 residues. Germline CDR1 SGHVS, CDR2 FQNEAQ. Turning to this clonotype: Its antigen is unknown.

The source material was memory (CD45RO+) T cells sorted from blood. The chain is built from TRBV7-8 and TRBJ2-5; 8 nucleotides agree with TRBD1. This sequence was found in a woman aged 18-35 years in good health. This table probably holds off-target reads from a library built for another chain. Here the CDR3 DNA reads TGTGCCAGCAGCGGCCGACAGGGGTCGGAGACCCAGTACTTC. Amino acid sequence: CASSGRQGSETQYF.